This T cell receptor beta chain is from a study of blood T cells in healthy people across ages. Study-level background: T cells yielded about one barcoded beta molecule per two cells through template switching. Broader study findings: A greater number of naive CD4+ cells and higher diversity distinguished long-lived donors from aged donors.

About this clonotype itself: Its antigen is not identified.

With 4 bases clipped from V and 5 bases from J, the junction kept 18 bases outside the gene matches. This CDR3 has 18 residues. CDR1 and CDR2 from the germline V gene are DFQATT and SNEGSKA (reference sequence). A sample-barcoded 5' primer and a J-beta primer mix were used in a second PCR of roughly 7 to 11 cycles. Every sample gave at least 2.5 million paired-end reads containing CDR3. From the 5' RACE reads, TCRdb called clonotypes with MiXCR, one entry per CDR3 protein. The table has over 1,200,000 distinct CDR3 sequences, 59% seen once. This TCR was sampled from a man aged 18 to 30 in good health. Sequencing was performed on blood. This chain uses TRBV20-1 with TRBJ2-4; 9 bases fit TRBD2. CDR3 sequence: CSAKPGLAATSRQNIQYF. The CDR3 nucleotides are TGCAGTGCTAAACCGGGACTAGCAGCCACGAGCCGTCAAAACATTCAGTACTTC.